This entry is about one TCR beta chain. There is no known antigen for this receptor. No per-base quality is available; no much larger clone lies one base away. Library preparation was by the immunoSEQ multiplex PCR assay. A mixture of 60 forward primers for TCR Vbeta segments and 13 reverse primers for TCR Jbeta segments was used in the multiplex PCR. The CDR3 region of rearranged TCR beta genes was amplified from genomic DNA by a multiplex PCR assay. The amplified TCR beta libraries were sequenced on the Illumina HiSeq System as 87-base-pair reads. On the study's bioinformatics: In a later analysis, some 80 million unique TCR beta chains were counted across the roughly 610 repertoires, and roughly 11 million of these chains were shared by at least two donors. Raw reads were error-corrected and collapsed into unique sequences by a nearest-neighbor algorithm in which closely related sequences were merged to remove PCR and sequencing errors. To assign V, D and J gene segments, CDR3 sequences were aligned to IMGT reference sequences. Each retained sequence needed at least a six-nucleotide match to both a V gene segment and a J gene segment. A rearrangement was called productive if the CDR3 had no stop codons and remained in frame with V and J, and every other rearrangement was called non-productive. CDR3 was defined by IMGT convention, running from the second conserved V-encoded cysteine to the conserved J-encoded phenylalanine. The earlier analysis of about 560 of the donors excluded any sequence lacking an unambiguous match to a single V gene segment. An earlier analysis of a few hundred of the donors classified V segments as functional when productive rearrangements were above 56.7% and as segregating when the standard deviation between donors was above 5%. A statistical classification framework was developed to diagnose cytomegalovirus status using the catalog of TCR beta chain sequences. In a later analysis, TCR nucleotide sequences were compared against IMGT/GENE-DB human TR gene sequences so that V and J genes could be assigned. Using the TCRdist pipeline, a later analysis assigned CDR3 sequences along with most-parsimonious VDJ recombination scenarios. A later analysis defined each TCR beta chain by its CDR3 amino acid sequence plus V-gene family, and excluded reads lacking a unique V-gene family. A later analysis removed nearly 600 highly shared, low-generation-probability nucleotide sequences to deal with suspected cross-contamination and a sequencing artifact. In a later analysis, a clonal expansion index was calculated for each public chain from normalized within-repertoire ranks of inferred template counts. In a later analysis, generation probabilities were computed using a VDJ recombination model fitted to out-of-frame rearrangements, and the results were checked against IGoR. Hypergeometric tests were used in a later analysis to score TCR-TCR, TCR-HLA and TCR-CMV co-occurrence, with a repertoire-size bias correction applied to the TCR pairs. To estimate false discovery rates, a later analysis permuted the HLA or CMV assignments 20 times. A later analysis grouped co-occurring TCRs with DBSCAN, adding TCRdist sequence similarity when clustering within HLA-allele-positive subsets. Repertoires with fewer than 30,000 or more than 120,000 public chains, plus five repertoires with anomalous nucleotide sharing, were excluded from co-occurrence clustering. TCRdb retrieved this table from immuneACCESS and kept in-frame rearrangements only. Not all clones are present; in checked studies, unresolved V genes account for under half, and no reason is known for the remainder. V and J calls and clone size come straight from that table; D and trimming were deduced from the DNA. The sample contains about 100,000 clones, around 72% of them found a single time. The top ten clonotypes cover 13% to 15% of the sample.

V loses 4 bases, J loses 3 bases, and the germline ends lie 10 bases apart. In the germline V gene, CDR1 corresponds to SQVTM and CDR2 to ANQGSEA. The CDR3 spans 13 residues, from the cysteine through the phenylalanine. Only the CDR3 DNA stays, 39 bases, in frame from base 1. The cohort comprised around 690 healthy bone marrow donors. At the time of sampling, every cohort member was nominally healthy, though immune exposures that went unrecorded were likely present. The donor was CMV seropositive and was included in the group of 250 to 300 seropositive cohort members. Every donor gave a peripheral blood sample, and the peripheral blood mononuclear cells from that sample were used for TCR beta sequencing. The Qiagen DNeasy Blood Extraction Kit was used to extract genomic DNA from the blood cell samples. This record comes from a study of cytomegalovirus exposure and HLA in healthy donors (dated by TCRdb to the late 2010s). The study in broad terms: In an earlier analysis of under 750 of the donors, 250 to 350 Gb of sequence data and approximately 120 million unique TCR beta sequences from about 179 million T cells were reported. An early release that covered about 600 HLA-typed donors contained 300 to 350 gigabases of sequencing data and 70 million to 100 million unique TCR sequences. A later analysis re-examined previously published TCR beta repertoires from around 670 donors and added high-resolution HLA genotyping to investigate patterns of TCR occurrence. In addition to the first cohort of around 670 subjects, a separate validation cohort of 120 different subjects was used. The study aimed to test whether signatures of past pathogen exposure could be identified by cataloging public T cell receptors. In a later genetic analysis, genome-wide SNP genotypes for about 55% of the 666 donors were used, and that subset was treated as a discovery cohort. HLA typing included class I and class II loci at four-digit resolution. Of the roughly 400 genotyped donors, approximately 83% fell in the genetic ancestry cluster associated with self-reported Caucasian donors. The later analysis used no new phenotypic data to find candidate immune exposures, relying instead on TCR beta sequences and their occurrence across donors. In an earlier analysis of 587 of the donors, high-throughput TCR beta sequencing was used to judge whether each TCR beta V gene segment behaved as functional or pseudogenic. All discovery cohort repertoires had been generated on a single sequencing platform. The number of typed donors differed by locus: roughly 620-640 for A, B, C, DRB1 and DQB1; about 520 for DQA1; roughly 600 for DPA1; and about 470 for DPB1. High-throughput TCR immunosequencing, statistical association of individual TCRs with disease status, and machine learning were combined to predict cytomegalovirus infection status. Roughly 5 DR-DQ haplotypes were handled as single units for association and clustering because linkage in the cohort was strong. Donor age, sex, ethnicity and CMV serostatus were compiled alongside the repertoire data. On average, 235,054 unique TCR beta nucleotide sequences were sequenced per donor among 350 to 400 genotyped donors of the cohort, with roughly 20% of those sequences being non-productive. Using immunosequencing, the study profiled T cell repertoires from some 670 subjects and related those repertoires to cytomegalovirus serostatus. Points the paper makes about the study in general: In a later genetic analysis, a missense DCLRE1C variant was associated with V-gene and J-gene trimming of TCR beta chains, and the association was replicated in an independent cohort. HLA typing was unavailable for some donors at each locus, so association tests used only the typed subset. A later analysis associated about 17,000 TCR beta sequences with specific HLA alleles at a false discovery rate of 0.05. Compared with equally common non-associated chains, HLA-associated TCR beta chains in a later analysis were more clonally expanded and had lower generation probabilities. Most TCR sequences were observed very rarely across donors, whereas some public TCRs were present in many individuals. Sequencing depth was assumed to be roughly uniform across donors in the presence/absence analyses, though that assumption may not hold. Some IMGT-functional V segments, including TRBV6-2 and TRBV6-3, could not be told apart with the 87-base-pair reads, so those segments were excluded. In a later analysis, TCR association rates were found to vary across HLA loci, with the most associated TCRs seen for DRB1 alleles and the fewest for HLA-C alleles. A further reported finding was that TCR beta sequences accurately predicted the HLA-A and HLA-B alleles for most subjects in the first cohort. According to the authors, the approach could potentially be generalized to other disease states and immunological phenotypes. Three of the identified cytomegalovirus-associated TCR beta chains were confirmed in vitro to be specific for cytomegalovirus antigens. Broadly in line with IMGT annotations, most TCR beta V segments showed up in productive rearrangements about 87% or about 30% of the time in an earlier analysis of some 590 of the donors. The sequencing pipeline was judged likely to have produced a cluster of highly shared sequence variants as a technical artifact. The study gave a list of more than 150 TCR beta chains associated with cytomegalovirus. In a later analysis, several top co-occurrence clusters were reported to appear linked to parvovirus B19, influenza, CMV and Epstein-Barr virus. Most CMV-associated TCR beta chains appeared to be HLA-restricted in a later analysis, and the HLA associations seemed to be driven largely by CMV exposure. Compared with the roughly 700-donor mean, donors in an Asian-associated ancestry cluster had fewer N-insertions in productive TCRs, according to a later genetic analysis. Only TCR beta chains were sequenced in this cohort, and the absence of alpha or paired-chain data limited detectable features. Linkage disequilibrium might explain the correlated functional status among segregating V segments, but an unknown experimental factor could not be ruled out. Cytomegalovirus status was reported to be diagnosed by the classifier with high specificity and sensitivity in both the original and validation cohorts. Immune exposure information for the cohort was limited to CMV serostatus. Strong co-occurrence of HLA alleles, especially DR and DQ, made assigning TCR associations to individual alleles difficult. Because counts were too low, around 18 rarely observed V segments, including chromosome 9 orphons, were left out of the earlier analysis of approximately 500 of the donors.

The sequence was obtained from a woman in her forties in good health and CMV-seropositive. The chain joins TRBV29-1 to TRBJ1-5, with TRBD1 as a weak D call on 6 bases. Sequenced input: PBMCs. The CDR3 corresponds to CSVGTGFNQPQHF. The nucleotide sequence reads as follows: TGCAGCGTTGGCACAGGGTTCAATCAGCCCCAGCATTTT.